The present TCR beta chain was sequenced within a study of T-cell memory formation after mild COVID-19. Study summary: Clusters were largely donor specific. Study-wide results and caveats: Clones that contracted from day 15 to 85 were balanced CD4/CD8, while later expanders leaned CD4+. Pre-infection memory contained some responding clones, which suggested that cross-reactive memory had joined.

This CDR3 is built from 17 residues. V shed 1 base and J 4 bases; nucleotides not matched to a gene: 12. Germline CDR1 is SGHAT and CDR2 is FQNNGV. TCRdb re-called the 5' RACE reads through MiXCR, storing one row per CDR3 protein. The sample yields about 420,000 distinct CDR3 sequences, less than 25% seen once. A remark on this clonotype: No antigen is known for it.

V usage is TRBV11-2 and J usage is TRBJ2-7; TRBD1 matches 8 bases. Source material: PBMCs or a T cell subset sorted from them (not recorded which). The TCR comes from an adult woman who had mild COVID-19 (a few samples of this study predate the infection). Cell type and time point are not known. Here the CDR3 DNA reads TGTGCCAGCAGCTTAGGGTGGGCGGACAGGGAAAAATACGAGCAGTACTTC. The encoded protein is CASSLGWADREKYEQYF.